Below are 29 T cell receptor beta chains sequenced from a single sample in a study of shared clonotypes between healthy human individuals. TCRdb keeps only in-frame clones here, not all; method: immunoSEQ multiplex PCR. The repertoire holds some 1,100,000 clones, about 84% seen once, with under 0.65% in the top ten. The specimen sequenced was memory CD4+ T cells from PBMCs. Subset defined: CD45RA-negative fraction. These receptors came from a man between 18 and 35 years old in good health. Some clones in this sample may be carry-over from other donors' samples.

A single count supports this clone. The chain is built from TRBV7-6 and TRBJ2-7, with 7 bases fitting TRBD1. The CDR3 length is 13 residues. Germline V CDR1 and CDR2: SGHVS, FNYEAQ. The V segment lost 5 bases and the J segment 2 bases; nucleotides outside the gene matches: 3. The CDR3 nucleotides read TGTGCCAGCAGCCCGGGACAGACCTACGAGCAGTACTTC. As protein: CASSPGQTYEQYF.

V and J are TRBV5-4 and TRBJ1-1, with 7 bases matching TRBD1. This CDR3 has 13 amino acids. Trimming removed 1 base from V and 4 bases from J; junction bases left unmatched: 1. The germline V gene encodes CDR1 SGHNT and CDR2 YYREEE (reference sequence). The CDR3 DNA is TGTGCCAGCAGCTTGTCAGGGGGCACTGAAGCTTTCTTT. Residues: CASSLSGGTEAFF.

The chain has TRBV6-5 and TRBJ2-7; 13 bases fit TRBD2. The CDR3 runs to 14 residues. CDR1 and CDR2 (germline): MNHEY, SVGAGI. Losses at the gene ends were 5 bases for V and 4 bases for J; bases not matched to a gene: 2. CDR3 DNA: TGTGCCAGCAGTATGGGACTAGCGGGATACGAGCAGTACTTC. It encodes CASSMGLAGYEQYF.

This chain joins TRBV5-1 and TRBJ2-3; D is possibly TRBD2 (6 bases). Germline CDR1 and CDR2: SGHRS and YFSETQ. The CDR3 has 13 residues. Deletions cut 3 bases from V and 9 bases from J, with 14 bases between. CDR3 bases: TGCGCCAGCAGCTCGGCGGGACGACAAACGCAGTATTTT. It encodes CASSSAGRQTQYF.

This clone occurred a few times. The chain employs TRBV29-1 and TRBJ1-5, with TRBD1 identical over 9 bases. V lost 8 bases and J lost 3; bases outside the gene matches: 11. Germline loops: CDR1 SQVTM, CDR2 ANQGSEA. This CDR3 has 15 amino acids. The CDR3, as DNA: TGCAGCCTCCGCCGGACAGGGGACTACAATCAGCCCCAGCATTTT. It encodes CSLRRTGDYNQPQHF. Together with reference TRBV29-1 and TRBJ1-5, the CDR3 gives the full variable domain: SAVISQKPSRDICQRGTSLTIQCQVDSQVTMMFWYRQQPGQSLTLIATANQGSEATYESGFVIDKFPISRPNLTFSTLTVSNMSPEDSSIYLCSLRRTGDYNQPQHFGDGTRLSIL.

This clone showed up just a few times. CDR3 DNA: TGTGCCAGCAGCTTCCTACAGAAAGCTTTCTTT. Protein sequence: CASSFLQKAFF. The chain has TRBV5-8 and TRBJ1-1; D unresolved. The germline V and J ends were trimmed by 2 bases and 9 bases, with 8 bases remaining between them. The length of the CDR3 is 11 residues. From germline, CDR1 is SGHTS and CDR2 YDEGEE.

The V and J genes are TRBV5-1 and TRBJ2-3; possible D gene TRBD1, 6 bases. Germline V gives CDR1 SGHRS, CDR2 YFSETQ. This CDR3 spans 14 amino acids. The ends were cut back, 2 bases at V and 4 bases at J, with 11 bases in the middle. The CDR3 DNA is TGCGCCAGCAGCTTTCCAGGGGCTCCAGATACGCAGTATTTT. Encoded protein: CASSFPGAPDTQYF.

The chain combines TRBV19 with TRBJ1-1; D is unresolved. Germline CDR1 LNHDA, CDR2 SQIVND (reference sequence). The CDR3 has 14 amino acids. Trimming left V 3 bases short and J 10 bases short, with 18 bases between. CDR3 nucleotide sequence: TGTGCCAGTAGTATTGTCCCGGGGAAGCAGCGAGCTTTCTTT. Protein: CASSIVPGKQRAFF.

The chain recombines TRBV5-1 with TRBJ2-2; TRBD2 might be the D (6 bases). V was cut by 0 bases and J by 3 bases, with 12 bases left in between. Germline V CDR1 and CDR2: SGHRS, YFSETQ. There are 16 residues in the CDR3. The DNA of the CDR3 is TGCGCCAGCAGCTTGGTTCAGGGAGGTCACACCGGGGAGCTGTTTTTT. It yields the protein CASSLVQGGHTGELFF.

This sequence joins TRBV28 and TRBJ2-5, with a weak D call TRBD1 (6 bases). CDR1 is MDHEN and CDR2 is SYDVKM in the germline V gene. The V gene lost 3 bases and the J gene lost 9 bases, with 8 bases spanning the gap. This CDR3 has 11 amino acids. In nucleotides, the CDR3 is TGTGCCAGCAGTTTGAGACAGGCCCAGTACTTC. Translating it yields CASSLRQAQYF.

V and J are TRBV10-3 and TRBJ1-1; no clear D gene. V was pared by 2 bases and J by 5 bases, with 6 bases between. CDR3 length equals 12 residues. Per the germline V gene, CDR1 is ENHRY and CDR2 is SYGVKD. CDR3 sequence: CAISEVWTEAFF. DNA for the CDR3: TGTGCCATCAGTGAGGTTTGGACTGAAGCTTTCTTT.

V usage is TRBV5-1 and J usage is TRBJ2-1, with 8 bases identical to TRBD2. After removal of 3 bases from V and 7 bases from J, the junction contained 9 bases not matched to a gene. Germline values: CDR1 SGHRS, CDR2 YFSETQ. The CDR3 covers 15 residues. Written as DNA, the CDR3 is TGCGCCAGCAGCTACATAGCGGGATCGGGGAATGAGCAGTTCTTC. This codes for CASSYIAGSGNEQFF.

The chain employs TRBV5-4 and TRBJ1-2; TRBD1 might be the D (6 bases). This CDR3 is 16 amino acids long. The germline gives CDR1 SGHNT, CDR2 YYREEE (reference sequence). V was clipped by 4 bases and J by 8 bases, with 24 bases between them. CDR3 DNA: TGTGCCAGCAGCCGCCGGGGGGCAGGGGTGGCTATAGGCTACACCTTC. It codes for CASSRRGAGVAIGYTF.

A few counts support this clone. The chain uses TRBV19 and TRBJ1-1; D unresolved. Trimming shortened V by 4 bases and J by 0 bases, and 9 bases separated the two germline ends. Looked up from germline, CDR1 is LNHDA and CDR2 is SQIVND (reference sequence). The CDR3 has 14 amino acids. In DNA form, the CDR3 reads TGTGCCAGTAGTACCGGACGGGTGAACACTGAAGCTTTCTTT. Translated: CASSTGRVNTEAFF.

The chain combines TRBV28 with TRBJ1-5; possibly TRBD1 for D (5 bases). V shed 7 bases and J shed 1 base, with 14 bases lying between them. The CDR3 covers 15 residues. Per the germline V gene, CDR1 is MDHEN and CDR2 is SYDVKM. The CDR3 reads CASTYQGVSNQPQHF. In nucleotides, the CDR3 is TGTGCCAGCACTTATCAGGGAGTGAGCAATCAGCCCCAGCATTTT.

The chain couples TRBV5-1 to TRBJ2-2; the match to TRBD2 covers 8 bases. This CDR3 is 16 amino acids long. V shed 4 bases and J 1 base; nucleotides not matched to a gene: 6. Germline V gene data show CDR1 as SGHRS and CDR2 as YFSETQ. Here the CDR3 DNA reads TGCGCCAGCAGCGACAGGACTAGCCTGAACACCGGGGAGCTGTTTTTT. Its translation is CASSDRTSLNTGELFF.

The chain couples TRBV2 to TRBJ2-7; 11 nucleotides agree with TRBD2. Per the germline V gene, CDR1 is SNHLY and CDR2 is FYNNEI. This CDR3 is 13 amino acids long. The trim removed 10 bases at V and 2 bases at J, leaving 4 bases unmatched. CDR3 sequence: CATTSGGAYEQYF. DNA for the CDR3: TGTGCCACTACTAGCGGGGGAGCCTACGAGCAGTACTTC.

CDR3 coding DNA: TGTGCCAGCAGTGGGGTAAAAGGGACCGGGGAGCTGTTTTTT. Its translation is CASSGVKGTGELFF. The gene calls are TRBV6-1 and TRBJ2-2, with no clear D. Germline CDR1 reads MNHNS; CDR2 reads SASEGT. The V gene lost 4 bases and the J gene lost 5 bases, with 11 bases spanning the gap. The CDR3 extends over 14 amino acids.

This chain links TRBV6-5 with TRBJ2-7, with D possibly TRBD1 on 5 matching bases. Germline assignment: CDR1 MNHEY and CDR2 SVGAGI. CDR3 length: 12 amino acids. V lost 6 bases to trimming and J lost 1 base, with 7 bases between them. The CDR3 DNA reads TGTGCCAGCAGCCAGGGTTCCTACGAGCAGTACTTC. It specifies CASSQGSYEQYF.

The V and J genes are TRBV4-3 and TRBJ2-3, with D possibly being TRBD1 (5 bases). V lost 2 bases to trimming and J lost 0 bases, with 9 bases between them. CDR3 length equals 15 residues. Germline V gene data show CDR1 as LGHNA and CDR2 as YSLEER. CDR3: CASSQLTGSTDTQYF. DNA of the CDR3: TGCGCCAGCAGCCAACTCACAGGTAGCACAGATACGCAGTATTTT.

The V gene is TRBV4-2, the J gene TRBJ2-3; no firm D call. The germline CDR1 and CDR2 sequences are LGHNA and YNFKEQ. The CDR3 loop spans 14 amino acids. V shed 1 base and J shed 7 bases, with 12 bases lying between them. The CDR3 DNA reads TGTGCCAGCAGCCAAGGCGACTCCAAGAATACGCAGTATTTT. This encodes CASSQGDSKNTQYF.

The sample holds one count of this clone. The V call is TRBV11-3, the J call TRBJ1-3; D possibly corresponds to TRBD1 (5 bases). The CDR3 is made up of 15 amino acids. Germline assignment: CDR1 SGHNT and CDR2 YENEEA. Deletions cut 5 bases from V and 0 bases from J, with 11 bases between. This CDR3 reads CASSPQGTSGNTIYF. DNA of the CDR3: TGTGCCAGCAGCCCCCAAGGGACCTCTGGAAACACCATATATTTT.

The gene calls are TRBV10-3 and TRBJ1-4; D might be TRBD1 (6 bases). V lost 4 bases, J lost 7 bases, and 13 bases lay in between. Germline values: CDR1 ENHRY, CDR2 SYGVKD. CDR3 size: 14 residues. CDR3 in DNA: TGTGCCATCAGTGGGGGCAGGGGAGGTGAAAAACTGTTTTTT. Its translation: CAISGGRGGEKLFF.

The chain joins TRBV2 to TRBJ2-7; D gene unclear. The CDR3 length is 12 residues. Germline CDR1 is SNHLY and CDR2 is FYNNEI. Trimming removed 6 bases from V and 4 bases from J, with 10 bases in between. This CDR3 is CASSAYRYEQYF. In nucleotides, the CDR3 is TGTGCCAGCAGCGCCTACAGATACGAGCAGTACTTC.

V and J are TRBV7-2 and TRBJ2-2; D remains unclear. Between the trimmed V and J ends, which lost 3 bases and 4 bases, there was a span of 15 bases. The germline CDR1 and CDR2 sequences are SGHTA and FQGNSA. The CDR3 consists of 16 residues. CDR3: CASSFFNPHTTGELFF. The CDR3 bases are TGTGCCAGCAGCTTTTTTAACCCGCATACCACCGGGGAGCTGTTTTTT.

The CDR3 sequence: CASSLRQGASGELFF. CDR3 nucleotide sequence: TGTGCCAGCAGCTTACGACAGGGGGCATCCGGGGAGCTGTTTTTT. The gene calls are TRBV7-9 and TRBJ2-2; 10 nucleotides line up with TRBD1. Germline CDR1 and CDR2: SEHNR and FQNEAQ (reference sequence). The CDR3 loop spans 15 amino acids. After removal of 2 bases from V and 6 bases from J, the junction contained 3 bases not matched to a gene.

This chain links TRBV19 with TRBJ1-2, with D maybe TRBD1 (6 bases). Per germline, CDR1 LNHDA and CDR2 SQIVND (reference sequence). V was trimmed by 4 bases and J by 3 bases, leaving 6 bases between them. The CDR3 covers 12 residues. This CDR3 reads CASSKGDYGYTF. The CDR3 DNA is TGTGCCAGTAGTAAGGGGGACTATGGCTACACCTTC.

The J gene is TRBJ2-5, the V gene TRBV28; D is undetermined. The CDR3 extends over 12 amino acids. Deletions cut 3 bases from V and 2 bases from J, with 4 bases between. Germline V gives CDR1 MDHEN, CDR2 SYDVKM. The CDR3 here is CASSLGQETQYF. The CDR3 nucleotides are TGTGCCAGCAGTTTGGGACAAGAGACCCAGTACTTC.

This clone has a single count. J is TRBJ2-1 and V is TRBV4-3, with a possible D match to TRBD2 (6 bases). Trimming left V 1 base short and J 9 bases short, with 16 bases between. Germline V gene sequence: CDR1 LGHNA, CDR2 YSLEER. The CDR3 consists of 15 residues. DNA of the CDR3: TGCGCCAGCAGCCAAGTTCCGGGAGCGTCGGTTGAGCAGTTCTTC. It codes for CASSQVPGASVEQFF.